Listed below are T cell receptor beta chains from one sample, sequenced in a study of regulatory T cells in long-lasting Graves disease. TCRdb processed the multiplex PCR reads anew with MiXCR; each CDR3 protein has one entry. In the table there are about 450,000 distinct CDR3 sequences, 15% to 20% of which are singletons. The same specimen was also included in a second study, on T cells in Graves' hyperthyroidism and ophthalmopathy.

The sample consisted of peripheral blood mononuclear cells (PBMCs), taken at new diagnosis, from a patient treated with antithyroid drugs. The receptors here all came from a young woman with Graves disease. Each CDR3 is given without its conserved first and last residue. Fields, in order: CDR3 length, V gene, CDR3 protein.

>12|TRBV5-5
ASSYIYSFEKLF
>10|TRBV9
ASSPLGFEQF
>13|TRBV27
ASSSLLQGVYEQY
>10|TRBV11-2
ASSIGTQVST
>14|TRBV3-1
ASSQNKGGPTDTQY
>12|TRBV10-3
AINRDRGAYEQY
>12|TRBV6-4
ASRQGFLAGELF
>11|TRBV4-1
ASSQGGFQPQH
>14|TRBV11-2
ASSLDDMAGVYGYT
>13|TRBV24-1
ATSELRGGTGELF
>9|TRBV30
AWSVSEKLF
>10|TRBV29-1
SVEARSYGYT
>13|TRBV28
ASSSRTAVNEKLF
>13|TRBV5-8
ASSLVSTGVNEQF
>13|TRBV20-1
SASGLAANTYEQY
>13|TRBV20-1
SARVSGGSIHEQF
>14|TRBV2
ASFYNRGSSYNEQF
>13|TRBV27
ASSTSERITDTQY
>16|TRBV10-2
ASSVGDGSLAVSYEQY
>9|TRBV2
ASSKTWEQF
>14|TRBV6-9
ASSSTGQAKDYEQY
>13|TRBV14
ASSQGTESNTEAF
>11|TRBV30
AWRETPSYEQY
>12|TRBV3-1
ASSQGTTAETQY
>12|TRBV27
ASSYRVQGNEQY
>11|TRBV12-3/TRBV12-4
ATRGQGNEKLF
>13|TRBV27
ASSPKGRSTYEQY
>14|TRBV5-8
ASSPGTGDSSDTQY
>13|TRBV6-1
ASSEGVLVQETQY
>11|TRBV29-1
SVRDIGGGKLF
>13|TRBV5-1
ASSLGSGMYNEQF
>14|TRBV2
ASRGGLAGRTDTQY
>12|TRBV6-5
ASSYSLGQETQY
>9|TRBV18
ASSLGLEQF
>10|TRBV7-2
ASSLARGEQY
>12|TRBV27
ASSTGAGEDEQY
>15|TRBV11-1
ASSLVSRDRVIGELF
>13|TRBV20-1
SARDSQQGFYEQY
>12|TRBV3-1
ASSQTDSLYGYT
>12|TRBV28
AGRYAGNTGELF